Below, 26 T cell receptor beta chains from the same sample are listed, as sequenced in a study of Graves' ophthalmopathy and Graves' hyperthyroidism. Amplification of the TCR beta CDR3 regions used RNA transcripts (as template). RT-PCR was first run with HTBI primers, then multiplex PCR in a second round. From the multiplex PCR reads, TCRdb called clonotypes with MiXCR, one entry per CDR3 protein. Here the sample spans about 620,000 distinct CDR3 sequences, roughly 20% being singletons. Sequencing was done on a sample of peripheral blood. These receptors all come from a woman aged 18-29 years with stable Graves' hyperthyroidism. Some clones in this sample may be carry-over from other donors' samples.

This clonotype was observed at least ten times. V and J are TRBV29-1 and TRBJ2-6; 8 nucleotides align to TRBD1. The V and J ends lost 5 bases and 2 bases, in that order; junction bases with no gene match: 5. Germline lookup yields CDR1 SQVTM and CDR2 ANQGSEA. CDR3 size: 15 residues. This CDR3 is CSVLDRAAGANVLTF. The CDR3, as DNA: TGCAGCGTTTTGGACAGGGCGGCTGGGGCCAACGTCCTGACTTTC.

This clonotype was observed a few times. J is TRBJ2-5 and V is TRBV20-1; the D is unclear. CDR1 DFQATT and CDR2 SNEGSKA come from the germline V gene (reference sequence). Trimming pared 6 bases from V and 7 bases from J, leaving 12 bases between. The CDR3 has 11 residues. Here the CDR3 reads CSANLKGTQYF. CDR3 bases: TGCAGTGCCAACCTGAAGGGGACCCAGTACTTC.

This clonotype appeared many times. The V and J genes are TRBV5-1 and TRBJ2-5, with D tentatively TRBD2 (6 bases). The CDR3 consists of 13 residues. Trimming stripped 0 bases from V and 12 bases from J, with 15 bases between. Germline loops: CDR1 SGHRS, CDR2 YFSETQ. The CDR3 protein is CASSLGAAGRKYF. The CDR3 DNA reads as TGCGCCAGCAGCTTGGGGGCGGCGGGACGAAAGTACTTC.

The CDR3 nucleotides are TGTGCCAGCAGCCGGGACACTCGCCAAGAGACCCAGTACTTC. It encodes CASSRDTRQETQYF. This sequence joins TRBV7-2 and TRBJ2-5; TRBD1 is a possible D gene (6 bases). Trimming took off 5 bases at V and 1 base at J, with 11 bases between the two ends. The CDR3 has 14 amino acids. Germline-derived CDR1 and CDR2 are SGHTA and FQGNSA.

This clonotype has a count of ten or more. DNA for the CDR3: TGTGCCAGCGGTACCACAGGGGGCTATGGCTACACCTTC. Translating gives CASGTTGGYGYTF. The chain joins TRBV6-1 to TRBJ1-2; 8 bases match TRBD1. The length of the CDR3 is 13 residues. V trimming: 8 bases; J trimming: 4 bases; junction bases outside the gene matches: 6. CDR1 and CDR2 from the germline V gene are MNHNS and SASEGT.

This clonotype showed up many times. As DNA, the CDR3 is TGTGCCAGCAGTTACCTGGGGGGCGCGGCGGATGGCTACACCTTC. This codes for CASSYLGGAADGYTF. The V and J genes are TRBV6-5 and TRBJ1-2, with D perhaps matching TRBD1 (6 bases). The CDR3 loop spans 15 amino acids. The V end was cut by 2 bases, the J end by 6 bases, with 16 bases between. Germline CDR1 and CDR2: MNHEY and SVGAGI.

This clonotype was counted ten times or more. This chain joins TRBV29-1 and TRBJ1-2; a possible D gene is TRBD1 (6 bases). The ends were cut back, 1 base at V and 8 bases at J, with 11 bases in the middle. The CDR3 extends over 12 amino acids. Germline CDR1 reads SQVTM; CDR2 reads ANQGSEA. The CDR3 DNA sequence: TGCAGCGTTGAAGGGGGGGGCTGGGGCTACACCTTC. This translates into CSVEGGGWGYTF.

This clonotype has more than one count but fewer than ten. This sequence joins TRBV20-1 and TRBJ2-7; 7 nucleotides match TRBD2. Looked up from germline, CDR1 is DFQATT and CDR2 is SNEGSKA (reference sequence). With V trimmed by 5 bases and J by 6 bases, 4 bases remained unmatched. The CDR3 runs 11 residues. CDR3 amino acids: CSAGRGGEQYF. The CDR3 bases are TGCAGTGCTGGGAGGGGTGGCGAGCAGTACTTC.

The chain is built from TRBV27 and TRBJ1-2; no clear D gene. Per germline, CDR1 MNHEY and CDR2 SMNVEV (reference sequence). The CDR3 totals 14 residues. V was shortened by 3 bases and J by 2 bases, with 10 bases between the two germline ends. CDR3 in DNA: TGTGCCAGCAGTTTGGATGGGAAGAACTATGGCTACACCTTC. This gives the protein CASSLDGKNYGYTF.

For this clonotype: At one of its ends the junction is not consistent with the germline gene, which may arise from a read error. The rearrangement uses TRBV5-8 and TRBJ1-1; unclear D gene. The CDR3 is made up of 14 amino acids. Germline V gives CDR1 SGHTS, CDR2 YDEGEE. The CDR3 nucleotides read TGCGCCAGCAGCCTTACGGTGAGCTACACTGAAGCTTTCTTT. It specifies CASSLTVSYTEAFF.

Of note for this clonotype: Just one base apart from a much larger clone, this may be a read error. The J gene is TRBJ2-5, the V gene TRBV29-1; 7 nucleotides line up with TRBD1. This CDR3 contains 13 residues. Germline lookup yields CDR1 SQVTM and CDR2 ANQGSEA. CDR3 region: CSAHRDSEETKYF. The CDR3, as DNA: TGCAGCGCTCACCGGGACAGCGAAGAGACCAAGTACTTC.

This clonotype was counted ten times or more. The chain couples TRBV30 to TRBJ1-5; tentative D call: TRBD1 (6 bases). The germline V gene has CDR1 GTSNPN and CDR2 SVGIG (reference sequence). Deletions cut 2 bases from V and 3 bases from J, with 14 bases between. The CDR3 loop spans 15 amino acids. The CDR3 reads CAWSLQGTINQPQHF. The CDR3 DNA reads as TGTGCCTGGAGTTTACAGGGAACAATCAATCAGCCCCAGCATTTT.

This clonotype was recorded at least ten times. The J gene is TRBJ1-2, the V gene TRBV2; 11 nucleotides align to TRBD1. Germline V gene sequence: CDR1 SNHLY, CDR2 FYNNEI. This CDR3 has 17 residues. The ends lost 9 bases at V and 2 bases at J; junction bases unmatched: 14. The CDR3 nucleotides read TGTGCCAGAGGGACAGGGGGGACCAAATTAAACAACTATGGCTACACCTTC. It encodes CARGTGGTKLNNYGYTF.

This clonotype was detected ten times or more. The chain carries TRBV6-1 and TRBJ1-6; D ambiguous. The CDR3 sequence is 12 residues long. Germline V lookup: CDR1 MNHNS, CDR2 SASEGT. Trimming pared 8 bases from V and 6 bases from J, leaving 8 bases between. The CDR3 loop reads CASGEGNSPLHF. In nucleotides, the CDR3 is TGTGCCAGCGGGGAGGGTAATTCACCCCTCCACTTT.

The V gene is TRBV12-3 or TRBV12-4, the J gene TRBJ2-7, with a weak D call TRBD2 (6 bases). This CDR3 spans 14 amino acids. With 3 bases removed from V and 4 bases from J, the gap between germline ends came to 13 bases. CDR3 amino acids: CASSFAGGRYEQYF. Written as DNA, the CDR3 is TGTGCCAGCAGTTTCGCCGGGGGTCGGTACGAGCAGTACTTC.

V usage is TRBV19 and J usage is TRBJ2-5; D is unclear. This CDR3 spans 13 amino acids. Germline assignment: CDR1 LNHDA and CDR2 SQIVND (reference sequence). V was trimmed by 3 bases and J by 4 bases, leaving 9 bases between them. The CDR3 region has the DNA TGTGCCAGTAGTATCGGAAATTCAGAGACCCAGTACTTC. Translation gives CASSIGNSETQYF.

The chain carries TRBV4-1 and TRBJ1-5; D uncertain. Germline V gene sequence: CDR1 MGHRA, CDR2 YSYEKL. The CDR3 is 14 residues long. Trimming shortened V by 5 bases and J by 0 bases, and 8 bases separated the two germline ends. CDR3 sequence reads: CASSERSSNQPQHF. DNA of the CDR3: TGCGCCAGCAGCGAACGGTCTAGCAATCAGCCCCAGCATTTT.

The sample holds a few counts of this clonotype. CDR3 region: CASSLGQGAEEQYF. Written as DNA, the CDR3 is TGCGCCAGCAGCTTGGGACAGGGGGCAGAGGAGCAGTACTTC. The genes are TRBV5-1 and TRBJ2-7; 10 bases fit TRBD1. The V and J ends lost 0 bases and 7 bases, in that order; junction bases with no gene match: 4. The CDR3 is made up of 14 amino acids. The germline V gene encodes CDR1 SGHRS and CDR2 YFSETQ.

Turning to this clonotype: The missing conserved phenylalanine or tryptophan at the end of this CDR3 makes a read error likely. The DNA is omitted, as the CDR3 cannot be located on it reliably, and the CDR3 follows TCRdb's listing. This chain joins TRBV6-5 and TRBJ1-1. CDR1 is MNHEY, CDR2 SVGAGI, per germline. The CDR3 length is 15 residues, termini included. The CDR3: CASSYEPAMNTEACL.

This chain uses TRBV5-1 with TRBJ1-1; no definite D call. Trimming took 0 bases from V and 4 from J, leaving 10 bases between them. The CDR3 extends over 14 amino acids. CDR1 is SGHRS, CDR2 YFSETQ, per germline. The CDR3 reads CASSLGPTGTEAFF. The CDR3 DNA is TGCGCCAGCAGCTTGGGCCCCACGGGCACTGAAGCTTTCTTT. The complete variable domain, with remaining parts taken from reference TRBV5-1 and TRBJ1-1, reads KAGVTQTPRYLIKTRGQQVTLSCSPISGHRSVSWYQQTPGQGLQFLFEYFSETQRNKGNFPGRFSGRQFSNSRSEMNVSTLELGDSALYLCASSLGPTGTEAFFGQGTRLTVV.

This clonotype was counted ten times or more. This rearrangement joins TRBV12-3 or TRBV12-4 to TRBJ2-5, with 7 bases matching TRBD2. This CDR3 contains 14 residues. With 8 bases clipped from V and 5 bases from J, the junction kept 11 bases outside the gene matches. CDR3 residues: CASFSGGSGETQYF. The CDR3 DNA reads TGTGCCAGCTTCTCCGGCGGTAGCGGGGAGACCCAGTACTTC.

V is TRBV29-1 and J is TRBJ1-2; D is unclear. The CDR3 is 11 residues long. V was clipped by 4 bases and J by 2 bases, with 5 bases between them. CDR1 and CDR2 from the germline V gene are SQVTM and ANQGSEA. The CDR3 DNA reads TGCAGCGTTGCCCTCAACTATGGCTACACCTTC. It specifies CSVALNYGYTF.

This clonotype was observed many times. The V and J genes are TRBV27 and TRBJ2-2; D call uncertain. The ends were cut back, 8 bases at V and 4 bases at J, with 11 bases in the middle. This CDR3 is built from 13 residues. Germline CDR1 MNHEY, CDR2 SMNVEV (reference sequence). CDR3 nucleotides: TGTGCCAGCGGGCAACGTGGCACCGGGGAGCTGTTTTTT. It yields the protein CASGQRGTGELFF.

This clonotype occurred many times. The chain joins TRBV2 to TRBJ1-1; a weak D match, TRBD1 (5 bases). Per the germline V gene, CDR1 is SNHLY and CDR2 is FYNNEI. V lost 6 bases to trimming and J lost 0 bases, with 8 bases between them. This CDR3 spans 13 amino acids. Here the CDR3 reads CASRRQMNTEAFF. The CDR3 DNA sequence: TGTGCCAGCAGAAGACAGATGAACACTGAAGCTTTCTTT.

This clonotype was counted ten times or more. This chain joins TRBV6-2 or TRBV6-3 and TRBJ2-5, with D hard to call. V was cut by 6 bases and J by 3 bases, with 11 bases left in between. Germline CDR1 reads MNHEY; CDR2 reads SVGEGT. The CDR3 loop spans 13 amino acids. As DNA, the CDR3 is TGTGCCAGCAGACCCGACACTGAAGAGACCCAGTACTTC. It encodes CASRPDTEETQYF.

This clonotype occurred many times. The J gene is TRBJ2-4, the V gene TRBV5-1; TRBD1 agrees at 8 bases. This CDR3 is 13 amino acids long. CDR1 and CDR2 from the germline V gene are SGHRS and YFSETQ. Trimming at V came to 4 bases and at J to 9 bases, leaving 6 bases not matched to a gene. The CDR3: CASSEGQGGIQYF. The DNA of the CDR3 is TGCGCCAGCAGCGAAGGACAGGGTGGCATTCAGTACTTC.